This T cell receptor (beta chain) is drawn from a study of human T cells and chemical hapten exposure. Study-wide results and limits: High-frequency TCRs, those above 1 in 1000, stayed the same after DPC sensitization.

This clonotype was seen a few times. Its antigen is currently unknown. Germline V gene lookup returns CDR1 SQVTM and CDR2 ANQGSEA. With 0 bases removed from V and 0 bases from J, the gap between germline ends came to 6 bases. The CDR3 has 14 amino acids. One entry per CDR3 protein results from TCRdb running MiXCR on the RACE reads. In the table there are about 120,000 distinct CDR3 sequences, roughly 13% of which are singletons. Time point denoted: patch test 1, 2 weeks after DPC sensitization. Treatment reported: therapeutic diphenylcyclopropenone sensitization with weekly scalp DPC. This sequence was found in a man between 18 and 29 years old with alopecia areata. Some clones in this sample may be carry-over from other donors' samples. This specimen was whole blood, taken in connection with sensitization to the hapten diphenylcyclopropenone (DPC). V gene TRBV29-1 combines with J gene TRBJ2-1, with D maybe TRBD1 (5 bases). This CDR3 is CSVEDRASYNEQFF. The CDR3 bases are TGCAGCGTTGAAGACAGGGCCTCCTACAATGAGCAGTTCTTC.